Given below is one T cell receptor beta chain in context. One end of the junction varies from germline; a read error may be responsible. Other DNA sequences in the same sample also yield this CDR3. These data originate in a study of OX40 agonist ivuxolimab in advanced cancers. Study at large: Previous treatment with anti-PD-1, anti-PD-L1 or anti-CTLA-4 therapy was allowed; 40% had received some.

CDR1 is SGHAT, CDR2 FQNNGV, per germline. CDR3 length equals 13 residues. Assay: immunoSEQ multiplex PCR; the TCRdb copy retains only in-frame clones and omits some. The table shows 40,000 to 60,000 clones, with 85% occurring only once. The specimen was CD4+ or CD8+ T cells sorted from blood, collected in a trial of the OX40 agonist ivuxolimab. The chain combines TRBV11-2 with TRBJ1-1; D unclear. This clonotype was sampled from an adult with an advanced solid tumor such as melanoma, head and neck, liver or kidney cancer. The CDR3 protein is CASSLDRNTEAFF. DNA of the CDR3: TGTGCCAGCAGTTTAGATCGGAACACTGAAGCTTTCTTT.